The 18 T cell receptor beta chains given below trace back to one sample, sequenced in a study of T cell responses to AZD1222 COVID-19 vaccine. Libraries were prepared by immunoSEQ multiplex PCR; TCRdb keeps only in-frame clonotypes and omits some of them. The repertoire has 140,000 to 150,000 clones, approximately 83% of them found once; the top ten carry more than 7%. Sample: peripheral blood, taken on day 0 of AZD1222 vaccination. The receptors stem from an adult in good health.

This sequence joins TRBV5-1 and TRBJ2-3; 10 bases map to TRBD1. CDR1 and CDR2 from the germline V gene are SGHRS and YFSETQ. The CDR3 runs to 14 residues. Germline trimming cut 1 base from V and 6 bases from J; bases unmatched to any gene: 2. The chain's CDR3 is CASSLLGQGDTQYF. CDR3 DNA sequence: TGCGCCAGCAGCTTGTTGGGACAGGGGGATACGCAGTATTTT.

Written as DNA, the CDR3 is TGTGCCAGCAGCGTAACAGGTTCCTACGAGCAGTACTTC. It is translated as CASSVTGSYEQYF. The V and J genes are TRBV7-8 and TRBJ2-7; weak D call: TRBD1 (5 bases). Germline V CDR1 and CDR2: SGHVS, FQNEAQ. The CDR3 consists of 13 residues. V was clipped by 5 bases and J by 1 base, with 9 bases between them.

The rearrangement links TRBV7-9 to TRBJ1-2; D gene uncertain. The V gene lost 5 bases and the J gene lost 2 bases, with 9 bases spanning the gap. CDR1 is SEHNR, CDR2 FQNEAQ, per germline (reference sequence). The CDR3 extends over 13 amino acids. This chain's CDR3 is CASSPVMNYGYTF. As DNA, the CDR3 is TGTGCCAGCAGCCCTGTTATGAACTATGGCTACACCTTC.

CDR3 sequence (DNA): TGTGCCAGCAGTGCCGCGGGGCCCACTGAAGCTTTCTTT. It encodes CASSAAGPTEAFF. The chain has TRBV2 and TRBJ1-1; D possibly corresponds to TRBD1 (5 bases). Trimming took off 4 bases at V and 4 bases at J, with 10 bases between the two ends. Germline loops: CDR1 SNHLY, CDR2 FYNNEI. This CDR3 has 13 amino acids.

V gene TRBV6-4 combines with J gene TRBJ2-3, with D tentatively TRBD2 (6 bases). V was trimmed by 5 bases and J by 2 bases, leaving 11 bases between them. CDR1 and CDR2 (germline): MRHNA, SNTAGT. CDR3 length equals 14 residues. The CDR3 here is CASSPAGITDTQYF. In DNA, the CDR3 is TGTGCCAGCAGTCCCGCGGGAATCACAGATACGCAGTATTTT.

This clone was seen more than once but under ten times. J is TRBJ2-7 and V is TRBV6-2 or TRBV6-3, with D possibly being TRBD2 (5 bases). The germline V gene encodes CDR1 MNHEY and CDR2 SVGEGT. This CDR3 has 14 residues. The V end lost 2 bases, the J end lost 7 bases, and 15 bases lay between the germline ends. CDR3 bases: TGTGCCAGCAGTTACCTTAGCAGTCGCGGGGAGCAGTACTTC. Translating gives CASSYLSSRGEQYF.

The chain is built from TRBV6-6 and TRBJ1-2, with unresolved D. CDR1 and CDR2 (germline): MNHNY, SVGAGI (reference sequence). The CDR3 has 14 amino acids. Between the trimmed V and J ends, which lost 2 bases and 8 bases, there was a span of 15 bases. CDR3 loop: CASSYPLDGEGYTF. DNA for the CDR3: TGTGCCAGCAGTTACCCCCTCGATGGGGAGGGCTACACCTTC.

The rearrangement links TRBV6-4 to TRBJ2-2, with 8 positions matching TRBD1. Germline V CDR1 and CDR2: MRHNA, SNTAGT. The trim removed 6 bases at V and 5 bases at J, leaving 8 bases unmatched. The CDR3 runs 15 residues. CDR3 residues: CASRAQGVGTGELFF. CDR3 DNA sequence: TGTGCCAGCAGGGCACAGGGGGTTGGAACCGGGGAGCTGTTTTTT.

The V and J genes are TRBV30 and TRBJ1-3, with TRBD1 as a possible D gene (6 bases). Germline assignment: CDR1 GTSNPN and CDR2 SVGIG (reference sequence). The V end was cut by 5 bases, the J end by 3 bases, with 11 bases between. The CDR3 sequence is 13 residues long. The CDR3 region has the DNA TGTGCCTGGGAACAGGGTTTTGGAAACACCATATATTTT. This codes for CAWEQGFGNTIYF.

The chain recombines TRBV10-2 with TRBJ2-5; D is unresolved. The germline CDR1 and CDR2 sequences are WSHSY and SAAADI. The CDR3 has 14 residues. V shed 1 base and J shed 0 bases, with 6 bases lying between them. CDR3 DNA: TGCGCCAGCAGTGAGTTCGGGTACCAAGAGACCCAGTACTTC. Translated: CASSEFGYQETQYF.

The chain links TRBV28 to TRBJ1-3, with D unresolved. The CDR3 spans 10 residues. The germline gives CDR1 MDHEN, CDR2 SYDVKM. Trimming took off 9 bases at V and 3 bases at J, with 3 bases between the two ends. The CDR3 is CASHGNTIYF. The CDR3 nucleotides are TGTGCCAGTCATGGAAACACCATATATTTT.

The V gene is TRBV5-6, the J gene TRBJ2-5, with a weak D call TRBD2 (5 bases). V lost 1 base to trimming and J lost 1 base, with 11 bases between them. This CDR3 region has 15 residues. The germline CDR1 and CDR2 sequences are SGHDT and YYEEEE. The CDR3 loop reads CASSLMVGVQETQYF. CDR3 bases: TGTGCCAGCAGCTTGATGGTCGGGGTCCAAGAGACCCAGTACTTC.

The V gene is TRBV19, the J gene TRBJ2-6; D not resolved. Trimming took off 3 bases at V and 4 bases at J, with 4 bases between the two ends. The CDR3 runs 13 residues. CDR1 is LNHDA and CDR2 is SQIVND in the germline V gene (reference sequence). The CDR3 region is CASSIAGANVLTF. The CDR3 nucleotides read TGTGCCAGTAGTATCGCCGGGGCCAACGTCCTGACTTTC.

This chain connects TRBV24-1 to TRBJ1-4; 9 bases are shared with TRBD1. CDR1 and CDR2 from the germline V gene are KGHDR and SFDVKD. The CDR3 consists of 15 residues. The junction had 6 bases not matched to a gene; V was cut back by 3 bases and J by 8 bases. The CDR3: CATSDAGQGSEKLFF. The CDR3 region has the DNA TGTGCCACCAGTGATGCGGGACAGGGAAGCGAAAAACTGTTTTTT.

This clone was picked up a small number of times. J is TRBJ1-4 and V is TRBV6-5; D might be TRBD1 (6 bases). This CDR3 is 15 amino acids long. Germline lookup yields CDR1 MNHEY and CDR2 SVGAGI. V dropped 6 bases and J dropped 7 bases, with 18 bases sitting between them. CDR3 loop: CASSFFQGIGEKLFF. The CDR3 coding sequence is TGTGCCAGCAGCTTTTTCCAGGGGATCGGTGAAAAACTGTTTTTT.

This clone has only one observation. J is TRBJ1-2 and V is TRBV4-2; D not certain. Per germline, CDR1 LGHNA and CDR2 YNFKEQ. Trimming left V 0 bases short and J 4 bases short, with 15 bases between. This CDR3 spans 16 amino acids. The DNA for the CDR3 is TGTGCCAGCAGCCAAGAGGACCTGTTAATTGGCTATGGCTACACCTTC. The encoded protein is CASSQEDLLIGYGYTF.

V and J are TRBV7-2 and TRBJ1-1; no reliable D call. This CDR3 has 14 residues. V shed 4 bases and J shed 3 bases, with 12 bases lying between them. Germline-derived CDR1 and CDR2 are SGHTA and FQGNSA. CDR3 region: CASSSNPSYTEAFF. The CDR3 nucleotides are TGTGCCAGCAGCTCGAATCCCTCTTACACTGAAGCTTTCTTT. Combining the CDR3 with reference TRBV7-2 and TRBJ1-1 gives the whole variable domain GAGVSQSPSNKVTEKGKDVELRCDPISGHTALYWYRQSLGQGLEFLIYFQGNSAPDKSGLPSDRFSAERTGGSVSTLTIQRTQQEDSAVYLCASSSNPSYTEAFFGQGTRLTVV.

This clone was recorded once. V is TRBV6-1 and J is TRBJ1-1, with 8 bases matching TRBD1. CDR1 and CDR2 from the germline V gene are MNHNS and SASEGT. V was pared by 3 bases and J by 5 bases, with 5 bases of the junction left unmatched. The CDR3 contains 14 residues. The CDR3 bases are TGTGCCAGCAGTGATCAGGGGGCCGTGACTGAAGCTTTCTTT. Protein: CASSDQGAVTEAFF.